The entry below gives a single T cell receptor beta chain sequence along with its context. The sample holds a few counts of this clonotype. Its antigen is still unknown. No base quality information exists; no much larger clone differs at one position. The data originate from a study of blood T cells in healthy people across ages (dated by TCRdb to the mid-2010s). Concerning the study at large: In model experiments, roughly one uniquely barcoded TCR beta cDNA molecule per two T cells was captured by template switching. The study analyzed two additional independent replicas of 1 million unique cDNA reads from the same blood draw for two donors, one aged 18 to 29 and one aged 80 or older. Four age groups were formed from the donors: young (average 16 years), middle-aged (around 41), aged (roughly 58) and long-lived (less than 85). To track age-related changes in TCR beta repertoire diversity, the study relied on deep sequencing normalized with unique cDNA molecular identifiers. What the study reported, not specific to this receptor: Total diversity estimates from one million sequenced T cells were considered lower bounds and underestimates. Compared with the aged group, the long-lived group had more naive CD4+ T cells, fewer expanded clones and increased TCR diversity, a pattern suggesting age selection. Observed TCR beta diversity per million T cells fell roughly linearly with age, and a significant reduction was already apparent by age around 44. Because profiling used bulk unsorted PBMCs, naive and antigen-experienced compartments could not be compared conclusively. Donor CMV infection status was unknown, potentially confounding age-related changes in expanded clonotypes. Observed TCR beta diversity correlated strongly with the percentage of naive T cells measured by flow cytometry.

The donors were roughly 39 Caucasian individuals from Russia, aged 6 to 90 years, who were systemically healthy. Each donor gave approximately 9.4 milliliters of peripheral blood, drawn into EDTA-treated Vacutainer tubes. Ficoll-Paque density-gradient centrifugation was used to isolate PBMCs, with at least 7 million per sample. Trizol reagent was used to extract total RNA from the PBMCs, yielding at least 6 micrograms per sample. For every donor, an aliquot of PBMCs went through flow cytometry to measure the percentages of naive CD45RAhigh/CD27high T cells. Relative to germline, V is missing 3 bases and J is missing 0 bases, with 11 bases of the junction outside any gene match. The CDR3 goes from the cysteine to the phenylalanine over 19 residues. Just CDR3 DNA is preserved here, 57 bases in frame from base 1. Library prep was done by 5' RACE. The instrument given in TCRdb is Illumina HiSeq 2500. A second PCR of 7 to 11 cycles was performed with a sample-barcoded 5' primer and a J-beta primer mix. A unique molecular identifier was introduced onto each TCR beta cDNA molecule by a template-switch 5' adaptor carrying 12 random nucleotides. Each sample yielded at least 2.5 million CDR3-containing paired-end reads. The Mint cDNA synthesis kit, primed by a TRBC-specific oligonucleotide, was used to synthesize first-strand cDNA from all RNA. Following uracil-DNA glycosylase treatment, all cDNA underwent a first 18-cycle PCR with the universal primers M1SS and BC2_uni_R. In the paper's pipeline: For normalization, 1 million high-quality reads were randomly selected from each sample, with every read carrying a distinct molecular identifier. Reads sharing molecular identifiers were discarded rather than binned into consensus sequences. MiTCR, with a Q25 quality threshold and the strictest error-elimination algorithm, was used for CDR3 identification, clonotype clustering and error correction. Lower-bound total TCR beta diversity was estimated with a nonparametric unseen species model using Euler transformation. TCRdb reworked the public reads: Q25 trimming with fastp, MiXCR clone assembly, productive beta chains retained. A single entry per CDR3 protein holds the most common genes and DNA from its merged rows. What appears here as the V and J calls and clone size reflects TCRdb's work, not the paper's. The sample table holds more than 600,000 distinct CDR3 sequences, of which approximately 25% were seen once. The ten largest clones take up under 10% of the sample.

These data also featured in a second study, about T cells of mothers and their children. As the second publication notes: Nine systemically healthy Caucasian individuals, comprising three mothers and their six children, were included as donors. cDNA synthesis consumed the entire amount of extracted RNA, loaded at approximately 1.5 ug RNA in each 15 ul reaction. In the second PCR, the M1S primer added sample barcodes and 2-4 random nucleotides. Over 9 million TCR beta CDR3 reads came from each mother, compared with 2.5 million to 3.5 million reads from each child. Thymic selection shapes the output of TCR recombination in a similar way in related and unrelated pairs, and inherited differences have a minor effect. Related mother-child pairs always showed normalized repertoire overlap that was slightly higher than in unrelated mother-child pairs, though the difference was never significant. No persistent microchimeric T cell clones were found, with a detection sensitivity of approximately 110 clones per million clonotypes. In the study, deep NGS was used to compare the TCR beta repertoires of mothers and children, and features distinguishing related mother-child pairs from unrelated individuals were sought. On average, the children were approximately 11 +/- 4 years old, while the mothers were 40 +/- 4 years old. Libraries were sequenced on Illumina HiSeq 2000 with 100+100 nt paired-end reads after adapter ligation with NEBNext reagents. To avoid cross-contamination, the mother libraries and the child libraries were prepared a month apart and sequenced in separate runs. For each donor, between about 500,000 and 2,200,000 distinct TCR beta clonotypes were identified. Naive TCR beta clonotypes were estimated from low-frequency clonotypes matched to each donor's FACS-determined naive share, without sorting.

This receptor was obtained from a boy between 10 and 17 years old in good health. In this chain, TRBV12-3 or TRBV12-4 is recombined with TRBJ2-1; 10 middle bases align to TRBD2. Sequences were obtained from blood. The nucleotide sequence reads TGTGCCAGCAGTTTGCTCCCTAGCGGGAGAGGTGGCTCCTACAATGAGCAGTTCTTC. Its translation is CASSLLPSGRGGSYNEQFF.